The T cell receptor (beta chain) under discussion was sequenced for a study of blood T cell repertoires in COVID-19. V lost 2 bases and J lost 4, with 14 bases in between. Germline loops: CDR1 LGHDT, CDR2 YNNKEL (reference sequence). CDR3 length equals 15 residues. Sequenced by immunoSEQ multiplex PCR; TCRdb stores in-frame clones only, minus some. The repertoire has about 120,000 clones, about 85% of them found once; the top ten carry roughly a quarter. The rearrangement joins TRBV3-1 (or the pseudogene TRBV3-2) to TRBJ1-2; no clear D gene. The sequence came from a woman of 80 years or more with acute or convalescent COVID-19. The specimen sequenced was peripheral blood. The CDR3 bases are TGTGCCAGCAGCCAACGGACTCCGGGATGCTATGGCTACACCTTC. This translates into CASSQRTPGCYGYTF.